A selection of T cell receptor beta chains follows, all from one sample in a study of graft-versus-host responses after intestinal transplantation. Here immunoSEQ multiplex PCR was the method, and the copy in TCRdb shows in-frame clones only, minus some. In the table there are 15,000 or so clones, 74% of which are singletons. The sample was ileum tissue, taken 14 days after transplant. All receptors derive from a human patient who received an intestinal transplant, so some T cells may come from the graft donor. CDR3s include the opening cysteine and the closing phenylalanine or tryptophan. Fields, in order: V gene, J gene, clone size, D gene, CDR3 DNA, CDR3 protein. D genes are given only for firm matches. A clone size is listed for some rows: how often the clone was seen (once, few, many), or a class if it is expanded.

>TRBV2|TRBJ2-7|NA|NA
TGTGCCAGCATCATGACTAGACGCGAGCAGTACTTC
CASIMTRREQYF
>TRBV18|TRBJ1-2|NA|TRBD1
TGTGCCAGCTCACCGCTGGGACAGGGGGCTGACTATGGCTACACCTTC
CASSPLGQGADYGYTF
>TRBV30|TRBJ2-3|once|NA
TGTGCCTGGAGTGTAGATGGAACAGATACGCAGTATTTT
CAWSVDGTDTQYF
>TRBV5-1|TRBJ2-7|few|TRBD2
TGCGCCAGCCGTTCTCCGGGACTAGCGGGAGCGGGCTACGAGCAGTACTTC
CASRSPGLAGAGYEQYF
>TRBV6-4|TRBJ1-1|NA|NA
TGTGCCAGCAGTGTCAGGGCGGAAAGCACTGAAGCTTTCTTT
CASSVRAESTEAFF
>TRBV19|TRBJ2-1|NA|TRBD2
TGTGCCAGTAGTATAATAGCGGGGGGCAATGAGCAGTTCTTC
CASSIIAGGNEQFF
>TRBV27|TRBJ1-2|few|NA
TGTGCCAGCAGCCTGACTTTGACGGGGAGCTATGGCTACACCTTC
CASSLTLTGSYGYTF
>TRBV6-1|TRBJ1-2|NA|NA
TGTGCCAGCAGTGAGGTCATTGGGGGCTACACCTTC
CASSEVIGGYTF
>TRBV6-5|TRBJ2-7|once|TRBD1
TGTGCCAGCAGGGAGCTCGGGACAGGAGTGTCCGAGCAGTACTTC
CASRELGTGVSEQYF
>TRBV7-9|TRBJ2-7|NA|NA
TGTGCCACCCAGAGGGGTGACAGTCCCTCCTACGAGCAGTACTTC
CATQRGDSPSYEQYF
>TRBV30|TRBJ1-3|once|NA
TGTGCCTGGAGCGGCCTCTCTGGAAACACCATATATTTT
CAWSGLSGNTIYF
>TRBV29-1|TRBJ2-1|NA|NA
TGCAGCGTTTACGGGAGCTCCTACAATGAGCAGTTCTTC
CSVYGSSYNEQFF
>TRBV2|TRBJ1-2|few|NA
TGTGCCAGCAATCAGGGGTCCTATGGCTACACCTTC
CASNQGSYGYTF
>TRBV19|TRBJ2-2|NA|TRBD2
TGTGCCTCCGCGATGAGCGGGGCGACTTACACCGGGGAGCTGTTTTTT
CASAMSGATYTGELFF
>TRBV6-1|TRBJ1-5|NA|NA
TGTGCCAGCAGTGAAGCACTGAATAGCAATCAGCCCCAGCATTTT
CASSEALNSNQPQHF
>TRBV4-1|TRBJ2-1|NA|NA
TGCGCCAGCAGCCAAGAACGGCTAAGCAATGAGCAGTTCTTC
CASSQERLSNEQFF
>TRBV30|TRBJ2-5|NA|TRBD2
TGTGCCTGGGGGCCGGGAGGTGGTAGGGAGACCCAGTACTTC
CAWGPGGGRETQYF
>TRBV27|TRBJ2-1|NA|NA
TGTGCCAGCAGTTTAGTCCACGGCGGGAATGAGCAGTTCTTC
CASSLVHGGNEQFF